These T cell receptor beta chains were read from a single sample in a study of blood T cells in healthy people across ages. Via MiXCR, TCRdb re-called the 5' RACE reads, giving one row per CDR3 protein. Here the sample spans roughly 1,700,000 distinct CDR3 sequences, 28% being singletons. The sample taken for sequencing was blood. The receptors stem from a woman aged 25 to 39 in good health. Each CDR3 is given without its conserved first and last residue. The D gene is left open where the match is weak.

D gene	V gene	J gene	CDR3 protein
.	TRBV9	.	ASSVTPSYNEQY
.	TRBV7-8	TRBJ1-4	ASSNRDLAKLF
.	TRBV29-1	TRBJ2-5	SVVGGTSGTQY
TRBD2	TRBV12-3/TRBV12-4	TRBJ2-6	ASRSQGTSGISGANVLT
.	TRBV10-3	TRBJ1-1	ATRKLDTEAF
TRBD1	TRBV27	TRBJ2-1	ASSSSRDRVANEQF
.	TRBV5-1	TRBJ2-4	ASSSPGEHNRNIQY
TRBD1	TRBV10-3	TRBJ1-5	AISEAEGADQPQH
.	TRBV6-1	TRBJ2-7	ASSAPWTVNSYEQY
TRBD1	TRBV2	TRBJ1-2	ASTPGTVYGYT
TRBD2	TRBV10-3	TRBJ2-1	AISVSRAGGDNEQF
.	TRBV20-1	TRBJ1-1	SALIPMGNTEAF
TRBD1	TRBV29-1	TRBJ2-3	SGDTGADTQY
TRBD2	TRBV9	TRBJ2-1	ASSVAPSGGVGNEQF
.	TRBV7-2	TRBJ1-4	ASSLWVGEKLF
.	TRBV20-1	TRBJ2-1	SASFQGRSNEQF
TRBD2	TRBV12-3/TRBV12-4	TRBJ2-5	ASSLVAGEETQY
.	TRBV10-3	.	AISATGQETQF
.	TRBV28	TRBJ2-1	ASSQSFLKRDEQF
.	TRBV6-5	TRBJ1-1	ASSYSKVGVGNTEAF
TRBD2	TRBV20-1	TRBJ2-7	SARESGGALYEQY
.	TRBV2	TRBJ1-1	ASHGLLNTEAF
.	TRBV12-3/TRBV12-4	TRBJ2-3	ASSLNGGGPDAQY
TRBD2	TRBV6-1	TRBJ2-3	ASSAPGGPDTQY
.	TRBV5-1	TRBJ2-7	ASSNGRQSEGYEQY
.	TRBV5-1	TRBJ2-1	ASTSQNNEQF
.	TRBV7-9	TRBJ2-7	ASNLGGDSGYEQY
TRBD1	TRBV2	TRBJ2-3	ASSTGEDTQY
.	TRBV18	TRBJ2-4	ASSPPRNGGSIQY
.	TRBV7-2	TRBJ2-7	ASSLDDPGLIFRQY
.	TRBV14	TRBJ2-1	ASSRAGTPYNEQF
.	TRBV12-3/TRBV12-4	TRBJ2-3	ASSPGTADTQY
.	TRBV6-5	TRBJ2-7	ASSSGVSSCEQY
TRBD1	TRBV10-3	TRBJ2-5	AIARNRGQETQY
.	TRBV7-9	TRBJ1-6	ASSLGRRDYNSPLH
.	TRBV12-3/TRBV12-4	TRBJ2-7	ASSFRGIYEQY
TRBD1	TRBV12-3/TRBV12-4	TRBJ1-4	ASSRDRLRTNEKLF
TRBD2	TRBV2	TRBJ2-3	ASSWGLLGALQY
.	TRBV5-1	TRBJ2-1	ASSLSGGYNEQF
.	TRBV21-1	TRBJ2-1	AEPRDRGINEQF
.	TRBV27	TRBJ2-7	ASNKIPGQGQGEQY
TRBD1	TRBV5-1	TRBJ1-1	ASSLGDRGRRTEAF
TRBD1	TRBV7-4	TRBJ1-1	ASSLRGGTGGAF
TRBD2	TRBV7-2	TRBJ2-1	ASSLFGLAATGSYNEQF
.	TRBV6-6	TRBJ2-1	ASSYRPNEQF
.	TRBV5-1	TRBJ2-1	ASSLGSGQRYNEQF
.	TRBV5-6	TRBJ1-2	ASRITGSDGYT
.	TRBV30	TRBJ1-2	AWSWRYANYGYT
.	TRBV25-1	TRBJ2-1	ASGSVSYNEQF